These 27 T cell receptor delta chains came from one sample sequenced in a study of gamma-delta T cells after stem cell transplantation. TCRdb reprocessed the RT-PCR reads using CATT. The sample has about 730 delta-chain clones, about 12% seen once. The sample comprised gamma-delta T cells. The source of these receptors is a human donor. It is not recorded whose cells these are; they may come from a transplant donor. This table probably holds off-target reads from a library built for another chain.

The table lists this clone with a few counts. At one end the junction does not follow the germline gene, possibly because of a read error. V is TRDV2 and J is TRDJ1; 12 bases are a match to TRDD3. The CDR3 covers 18 residues. In germline, CDR1 is GEAIGNYY, CDR2 EKD. The CDR3 nucleotides are TGTGCCCGTGACCCCCTACTGGGGGATACATCTCTCTCGGATAAACTCATCTTT. It encodes CARDPLLGDTSLSDKLIF.

This clone was picked up a small number of times. The CDR3: CACDHIRGDTRVYTDKLIF. CDR3 nucleotides: TGTGCCTGTGACCATATCCGTGGGGATACCAGGGTTTACACCGATAAACTCATCTTT. The rearrangement uses TRDV2 and TRDJ1; 8 bases match TRDD3. CDR3 size: 19 residues. Germline V lookup: CDR1 GEAIGNYY, CDR2 EKD. V dropped 3 bases and J dropped 0; count of bases not matched to a gene: 17.

A few counts support this clone. The CDR3 sequence: CACDPVQETDKLIF. The CDR3 coding sequence is TGTGCCTGTGACCCCGTACAGGAAACCGATAAACTCATCTTT. This sequence joins TRDV2 and TRDJ1; D unresolved. Trimming pared 3 bases from V and 2 bases from J, leaving 12 bases between. Germline V CDR1 and CDR2: GEAIGNYY, EKD. The CDR3 loop spans 14 amino acids.

The chain links TRDV2 to TRDJ1; TRDD3 aligns across 10 bases. The CDR3 runs 16 residues. V lost 1 base to trimming and J lost 9 bases; unmatched junction nucleotides: 13. The germline V gene has CDR1 GEAIGNYY and CDR2 EKD. This CDR3 is CACDTVGLLGDGQLIF. The CDR3 nucleotides are TGTGCCTGTGACACGGTTGGATTACTGGGGGATGGTCAACTCATCTTT.

The rearrangement joins TRDV2 to TRDJ1; D uncertain. Trimming shortened V by 0 bases and J by 3 bases, and 10 bases separated the two germline ends. CDR3 length: 14 residues. CDR1 and CDR2 from the germline V gene are GEAIGNYY and EKD. CDR3 nucleotide sequence: TGTGCCTGTGACACCGTGGGCCAAGCCGATAAACTCATCTTT. Protein sequence: CACDTVGQADKLIF.

The J gene is TRDJ1, the V gene TRDV2, with TRDD3 matching 11 bases. J gave up 0 bases and V 2 bases, and 10 bases lay outside the gene matches. CDR1 GEAIGNYY and CDR2 EKD come from the germline V gene. This CDR3 is 18 amino acids long. CDR3 sequence reads: CACDINWGIRGYTDKLIF. Written as DNA, the CDR3 is TGTGCCTGTGACATCAACTGGGGGATAAGGGGGTACACCGATAAACTCATCTTT.

The rearrangement uses TRDV2 and TRDJ1; 10 bases fit TRDD3. The V gene's germline CDR1 is GEAIGNYY and CDR2 EKD. CDR3 length: 18 amino acids. Trimming took 0 bases from V and 0 from J; bases not matched to a gene: 9. The CDR3 loop is CACDTLTGGSLYTDKLIF. The CDR3 nucleotides read TGTGCCTGTGACACCCTTACTGGGGGATCTTTATACACCGATAAACTCATCTTT.

The chain recombines TRDV2 with TRDJ1; D may be TRDD3 (6 bases). The V gene lost 0 bases and the J gene lost 3 bases, with 25 bases spanning the gap. The germline CDR1 and CDR2 sequences are GEAIGNYY and EKD. The CDR3 is made up of 19 amino acids. Written as DNA, the CDR3 is TGTGCCTGTGACACCGTAGGGAGCTCGGGGATTTGGGAAGCCGATAAACTCATCTTT. Translating it yields CACDTVGSSGIWEADKLIF.

About this clone: Germline is not matched at one junction end, which may reflect a read error. The CDR3 loop is CACGTVGFTDKLIF. The CDR3, as DNA: TGTGCCTGTGGCACCGTTGGGTTCACCGATAAACTCATCTTT. This sequence joins TRDV2 and TRDJ1; D gene unclear. Germline CDR1 reads GEAIGNYY; CDR2 reads EKD. The CDR3 extends over 14 amino acids.

This chain connects TRDV3 to TRDJ1; 9 nucleotides agree with TRDD3. Losses at the gene ends were 3 bases for V and 3 bases for J; bases not matched to a gene: 11. CDR1 and CDR2 from the germline V gene are TVYSNPD and GDNSRS (reference sequence). The length of the CDR3 is 15 residues. As DNA, the CDR3 is TGTGCCTTCTCCCCCCCCTGGGGGATCTCCGATAAACTCATCTTT. Protein sequence: CAFSPPWGISDKLIF.

The chain uses TRDV2 and TRDJ1, with 13 bases aligning to TRDD3. This CDR3 contains 16 residues. V was clipped by 3 bases and J by 0 bases; unmatched bases: 3. CDR1 and CDR2 from the germline V gene are GEAIGNYY and EKD. The CDR3 loop is CACDRTGGYDTDKLIF. In DNA form, the CDR3 reads TGTGCCTGTGACCGTACTGGGGGATACGACACCGATAAACTCATCTTT.

By share, this clone ranks as hyperexpanded. This rearrangement joins TRDV1 to TRDJ1; D is tentatively TRDD2 or TRDD3 (5 bases each). The V end was cut by 1 base, the J end by 4 bases, with 25 bases between. The CDR3 sequence is 19 residues long. CDR1 TSWWSYY and CDR2 QGS come from the germline V gene. The CDR3 here is CALGEPFFTTPYGVDKLIF. Written as DNA, the CDR3 is TGTGCTCTTGGGGAACCCTTCTTTACTACCCCTTATGGGGTCGATAAACTCATCTTT.

The V and J genes are TRDV2 and TRDJ1; 11 nucleotides match TRDD3. V lost 3 bases and J lost 9; bases outside the gene matches: 8. CDR3 length: 14 amino acids. Looked up from germline, CDR1 is GEAIGNYY and CDR2 is EKD. The CDR3 loop reads CACDVLGDKDELIF. In nucleotides, the CDR3 is TGTGCCTGTGACGTACTGGGGGATAAGGATGAACTCATCTTT.

V is TRDV3 and J is TRDJ1; perhaps TRDD3 as D (9 bases). This CDR3 contains 21 residues. The germline V and J ends were trimmed by 4 bases and 0 bases, with 36 bases remaining between them. CDR1 is TVYSNPD and CDR2 is GDNSRS in the germline V gene (reference sequence). In DNA, the CDR3 is TGTGCCTCTGTCTACCTTCCTAAACCGGACTGGGGGACCGTGTACACCGATAAACTCATCTTT. Encoded protein: CASVYLPKPDWGTVYTDKLIF. Together with reference TRDV3 and TRDJ1, the CDR3 gives the full variable domain: CDKVTQSSPDQTVASGSEVVLLCTYDTVYSNPDLFWYRIRPDYSFQFVFYGDNSRSEGADFTQGRFSVKHILTQKAFHLVISPVRTEDSATYYCASVYLPKPDWGTVYTDKLIFGKGTRVTVEP.

This chain links TRDV2 with TRDJ1; 13 bases map to TRDD3. Germline CDR1 and CDR2: GEAIGNYY and EKD. Trimming removed 2 bases from V and 0 bases from J; junction bases left unmatched: 11. This CDR3 spans 19 amino acids. For the CDR3, the DNA is TGTGCCTGTGACAGTGTGGGACGTACTGGGGGATACGACACCGATAAACTCATCTTT. Protein sequence: CACDSVGRTGGYDTDKLIF.

The CDR3 coding sequence is TGTGCTCTTGGGGAACCTTACCTTCCTAGTCTCTGGGGGATTTCTCCAACCGATAAACTCATCTTT. It yields the protein CALGEPYLPSLWGISPTDKLIF. V is TRDV1 and J is TRDJ1, with D perhaps matching TRDD3 (9 bases). Germline V lookup: CDR1 TSWWSYY, CDR2 QGS. The V gene lost 1 base and the J gene lost 2 bases, with 32 bases spanning the gap. The CDR3 loop spans 22 amino acids.

This clone was seen only a few times. The chain is built from TRDV3 and TRDJ2; 12 bases are shared with TRDD3. This CDR3 contains 20 residues. Germline V gene lookup returns CDR1 TVYSNPD and CDR2 GDNSRS (reference sequence). The V and J ends lost 2 bases and 0 bases, in that order; junction bases with no gene match: 16. The CDR3 bases are TGTGCCTTTGGGGGTTTAGGTTACTGGGGGATACTAGCTTTGACAGCACAACTCTTCTTT. Protein sequence: CAFGGLGYWGILALTAQLFF. The whole variable domain, filled in from reference TRDV3 and TRDJ2, reads CDKVTQSSPDQTVASGSEVVLLCTYDTVYSNPDLFWYRIRPDYSFQFVFYGDNSRSEGADFTQGRFSVKHILTQKAFHLVISPVRTEDSATYYCAFGGLGYWGILALTAQLFFGKGTQLIVEP.

This clone was seen a few times. V and J are TRDV2 and TRDJ3, with 10 bases aligning to TRDD3. V was clipped by 0 bases and J by 0 bases; unmatched bases: 7. Germline assignment: CDR1 GEAIGNYY and CDR2 EKD. This CDR3 is 20 amino acids long. Here the CDR3 DNA reads TGTGCCTGTGACACCGGCACTGGGGGATCGAGCTCCTGGGACACCCGACAGATGTTTTTC. This gives the protein CACDTGTGGSSSWDTRQMFF.

The chain has TRDV2 and TRDJ1; the D is unclear. The CDR3 is made up of 13 amino acids. Looked up from germline, CDR1 is GEAIGNYY and CDR2 is EKD. V shed 0 bases and J shed 4 bases, with 8 bases lying between them. CDR3 residues: CACDTEGHDKLIF. The CDR3, as DNA: TGTGCCTGTGACACCGAAGGCCACGATAAACTCATCTTT.

V is TRDV2 and J is TRDJ3, with 7 bases identical to TRDD3. The ends lost 1 base at V and 5 bases at J; junction bases unmatched: 10. CDR3 length: 18 residues. Germline V lookup: CDR1 GEAIGNYY, CDR2 EKD. CDR3 residues: CACDTGGPLTRDTRQMFF. CDR3 in DNA: TGTGCCTGTGACACTGGGGGACCGCTTACCAGGGACACCCGACAGATGTTTTTC.

This clone was seen only a few times. The rearrangement links TRDV2 to TRDJ1; 8 bases are a match to TRDD3. The CDR3 consists of 15 residues. From germline, CDR1 is GEAIGNYY and CDR2 EKD. The V gene end was trimmed by 1 base and the J gene end by 1 base; junction bases not matched to a gene: 4. The CDR3 nucleotides read TGTGCCTGTGACACGCTTACTGGGGGCACCGATAAACTCATCTTT. Its translation is CACDTLTGGTDKLIF.

This clone ranks as large (0.1 to 1%). The chain couples TRDV1 to TRDJ1; the match to TRDD3 covers 10 bases. V was clipped by 1 base and J by 10 bases; unmatched bases: 18. This CDR3 is 18 amino acids long. Germline assignment: CDR1 TSWWSYY and CDR2 QGS. The CDR3 DNA reads as TGTGCTCTTGGGGAACCAGGCCCCTGTACTGGGGGATGTGGGAGACTCATCTTT. Translating gives CALGEPGPCTGGCGRLIF.

V and J are TRDV2 and TRDJ1, with 8 bases lining up with TRDD3. CDR1 and CDR2 (germline): GEAIGNYY, EKD. V shed 0 bases and J 0 bases; nucleotides not matched to a gene: 2. The CDR3 sequence is 15 residues long. As DNA, the CDR3 is TGTGCCTGTGACACCCTGGGGGAACACACCGATAAACTCATCTTT. Its translation: CACDTLGEHTDKLIF.

This clone came up a few times. The rearrangement joins TRDV2 to TRDJ3; TRDD3 matches 10 bases. The germline CDR1 and CDR2 sequences are GEAIGNYY and EKD. With V trimmed by 0 bases and J by 2 bases, 9 bases remained unmatched. The CDR3 length is 20 residues. The CDR3 region has the DNA TGTGCCTGTGACACCGGCGGTGGGGGATACCATCCCTGGGACACCCGACAGATGTTTTTC. This encodes CACDTGGGGYHPWDTRQMFF.

The rearrangement uses TRDV2 and TRDJ2, with TRDD3 as a possible D gene (6 bases). The germline V gene has CDR1 GEAIGNYY and CDR2 EKD. The CDR3 totals 16 residues. The V gene lost 3 bases and the J gene lost 7 bases, with 20 bases spanning the gap. This CDR3 is CACDSLRGGTLAQLFF. The DNA of the CDR3 is TGTGCCTGTGACTCGCTTCGTGGGGGTACGCTAGCACAACTCTTCTTT.

This clone was detected only a few times. As DNA, the CDR3 is TGTGCCTGTGACCCAGTACTGGGGGATACAAAGTACACCGATAAACTCATCTTT. Protein sequence: CACDPVLGDTKYTDKLIF. The rearrangement links TRDV2 to TRDJ1, with 12 positions matching TRDD3. This CDR3 has 18 amino acids. V was pared by 3 bases and J by 0 bases, with 10 bases of the junction left unmatched. Germline values: CDR1 GEAIGNYY, CDR2 EKD.

This sequence joins TRDV1 and TRDJ1, with D uncertain. Looked up from germline, CDR1 is TSWWSYY and CDR2 is QGS. CDR3 length: 19 residues. V lost 3 bases and J lost 3, with 26 bases in between. The CDR3 nucleotides are TGTGCTCTTGGGGATAAGGTCGTTTGGACGGCCCAATGGGCCGATAAACTCATCTTT. Protein sequence: CALGDKVVWTAQWADKLIF.